This entry concerns a single T cell receptor (beta chain). The CDR3 length is 14 residues. V was clipped by 2 bases and J by 1 base, with 7 bases between them. Germline V CDR1 and CDR2: SGHTA, FQGTGA. The data belong to a study of memory CD4+ T cells and cytomegalovirus serostatus. Clones were read by immunoSEQ multiplex PCR, and TCRdb kept only the in-frame ones, dropping some. The sample carries tens of thousands of clones, 60% to 85% recorded once. The sort gate was single viable CD3+CD4+CD8-CD45RO+ cells for memory CD4+ T cells. The sample comprised memory CD4+ T cells from blood. The rearrangement links TRBV7-3 to TRBJ2-3; perhaps TRBD2 as D (5 bases). This TCR was sampled from an adult in good health and CMV-seronegative. This CDR3 reads CASSLYGGTDTQYF. The CDR3, as DNA: TGTGCCAGCAGCTTATACGGGGGCACAGATACGCAGTATTTT.